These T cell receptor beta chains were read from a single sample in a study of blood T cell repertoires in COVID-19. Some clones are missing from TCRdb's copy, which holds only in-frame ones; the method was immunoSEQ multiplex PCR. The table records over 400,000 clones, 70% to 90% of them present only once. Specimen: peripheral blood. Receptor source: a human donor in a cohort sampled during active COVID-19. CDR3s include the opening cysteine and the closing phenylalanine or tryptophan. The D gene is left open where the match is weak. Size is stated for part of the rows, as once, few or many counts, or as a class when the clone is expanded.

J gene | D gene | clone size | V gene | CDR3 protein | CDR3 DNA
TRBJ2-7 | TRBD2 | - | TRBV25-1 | CASGLAGGHEQYF | TGTGCCAGCGGATTAGCGGGAGGGCACGAGCAGTACTTC
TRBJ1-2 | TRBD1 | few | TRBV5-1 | CASSSGTGFNYGYTF | TGCGCCAGCAGCTCCGGGACAGGTTTTAACTATGGCTACACCTTC
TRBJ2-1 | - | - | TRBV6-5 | CASRTGDSYNEQFF | TGTGCCAGCAGGACCGGGGACTCCTACAATGAGCAGTTCTTC
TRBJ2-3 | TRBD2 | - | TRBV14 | CASSPWTSGSADTQYF | TGTGCCAGCAGCCCTTGGACTAGCGGGAGTGCAGATACGCAGTATTTT
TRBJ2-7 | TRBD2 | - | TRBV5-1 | CASSLPIAGGPDEQYF | TGCGCCAGCAGCCTACCTATAGCGGGAGGGCCGGACGAGCAGTACTTC
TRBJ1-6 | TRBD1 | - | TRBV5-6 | CASSLIGQGASPLHF | TGTGCCAGCAGCTTGATCGGACAGGGGGCTTCACCCCTCCACTTT
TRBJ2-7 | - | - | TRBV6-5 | CASSYSRENYEQYF | TGTGCCAGCAGTTATAGCCGGGAGAACTACGAGCAGTACTTC
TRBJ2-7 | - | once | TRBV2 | CASSALYSYEQYF | TGTGCCAGCAGTGCCTTATACAGCTACGAGCAGTACTTC
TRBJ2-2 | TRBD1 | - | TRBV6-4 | CASSRGQGSTGELFF | TGTGCCAGCAGCCGGGGACAGGGATCTACCGGGGAGCTGTTTTTT
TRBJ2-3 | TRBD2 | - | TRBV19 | CASSPGLAVDTQYF | TGTGCCAGTAGTCCAGGACTAGCTGTAGATACGCAGTATTTT
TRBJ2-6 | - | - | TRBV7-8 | CASSPRGGSSGANVLTF | TGTGCCAGCAGCCCCAGGGGTGGGTCCTCTGGGGCCAACGTCCTGACTTTC
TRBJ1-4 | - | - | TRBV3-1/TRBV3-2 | CASSQADRNEKLFF | TGTGCCAGCAGCCAAGCGGACAGAAATGAAAAACTGTTTTTT
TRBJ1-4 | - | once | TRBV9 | CASSPDRTNEKLFF | TGTGCCAGCAGCCCTGACAGAACTAATGAAAAACTGTTTTTT
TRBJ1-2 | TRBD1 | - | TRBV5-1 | CASSFVTGGGNYGYTF | TGCGCCAGCAGCTTCGTTACAGGGGGAGGGAACTATGGCTACACCTTC
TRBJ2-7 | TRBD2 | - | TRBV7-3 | CASSPRTSGRSYEQYF | TGTGCCAGCAGCCCCAGGACTAGCGGGAGGAGCTACGAGCAGTACTTC
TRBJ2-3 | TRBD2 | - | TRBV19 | CASTSPGTSGINTDTQYF | TGTGCCAGTACCTCCCCCGGGACTAGCGGAATTAACACAGATACGCAGTATTTT
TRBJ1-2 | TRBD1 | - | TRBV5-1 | CASSLGGSGGNGYTF | TGCGCCAGCAGCTTGGGAGGCTCAGGGGGCAATGGCTACACCTTC
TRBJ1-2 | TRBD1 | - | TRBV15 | CATSRALQGSYGYTF | TGTGCCACCAGCAGAGCCTTACAGGGGTCTTATGGCTACACCTTC
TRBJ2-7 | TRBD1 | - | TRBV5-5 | CASSFRTGSYEQYF | TGTGCCAGCAGCTTCCGGACAGGGTCCTACGAGCAGTACTTC
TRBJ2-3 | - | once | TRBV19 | CASSTQETDTQYF | TGTGCCAGTAGTACCCAGGAAACAGATACGCAGTATTTT
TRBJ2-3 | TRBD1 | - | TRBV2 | CASSMDRLYNTDTQYF | TGTGCCAGCAGCATGGACAGGCTCTACAACACAGATACGCAGTATTTT
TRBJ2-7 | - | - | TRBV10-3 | CAIGQVLLDEQYF | TGTGCCATTGGCCAGGTGTTGCTCGACGAGCAGTACTTC
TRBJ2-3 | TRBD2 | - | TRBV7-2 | CASSRPGLAGLVDTQYF | TGTGCCAGCAGCAGACCGGGACTAGCGGGATTAGTAGATACGCAGTATTTT
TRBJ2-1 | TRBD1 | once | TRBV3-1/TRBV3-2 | CASSLGTGLPAEQFF | TGTGCCAGCAGCCTTGGGACAGGGTTGCCCGCTGAGCAGTTCTTC
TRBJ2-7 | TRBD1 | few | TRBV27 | CASSARTGVYEQYF | TGTGCCAGCAGTGCACGGACAGGGGTGTACGAGCAGTACTTC
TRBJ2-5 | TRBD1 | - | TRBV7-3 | CASSLMGTGWTQYF | TGTGCCAGCAGCTTAATGGGGACAGGGTGGACCCAGTACTTC
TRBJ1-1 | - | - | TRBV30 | CAWATGDRNTEAFF | TGTGCCTGGGCTACGGGGGACCGGAACACTGAAGCTTTCTTT
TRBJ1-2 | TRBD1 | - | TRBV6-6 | CASSYPGQANYGYTF | TGTGCCAGCAGTTACCCGGGACAGGCTAACTATGGCTACACCTTC
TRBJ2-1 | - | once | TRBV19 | CASSEPLEAYNEQFF | TGTGCCAGTAGTGAGCCCCTTGAAGCATACAATGAGCAGTTCTTC
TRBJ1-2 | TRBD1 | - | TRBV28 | CASSSREGARGYTF | TGTGCCAGCAGCTCCCGAGAGGGGGCGCGAGGCTACACCTTC
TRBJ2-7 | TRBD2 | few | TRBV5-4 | CASSSRTSGRYEQYF | TGTGCCAGCAGCTCCCGGACTAGCGGGAGATACGAGCAGTACTTC
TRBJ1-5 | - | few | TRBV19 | CASHHEPQGVGQPQHF | TGTGCCAGCCACCATGAGCCCCAGGGCGTCGGGCAGCCCCAGCATTTT
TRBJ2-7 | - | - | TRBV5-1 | CASSLGTGNSYEQYF | TGCGCCAGCAGCTTGGGGACGGGGAACTCCTACGAGCAGTACTTC